This section outlines one T cell receptor (beta chain) sequence together with its context. The antigen is undetermined. A junction boundary mismatches the germline segment, possibly from a read error. This entry comes from a study of spatial heterogeneity in lung cancer. Study-wide results and limits: Ubiquitous, expanded tumor-derived TCRs were more frequently observed in blood at resection than at follow-up.

CDR3 length: 13 amino acids. Germline CDR1 SGHDT, CDR2 YYEEEE. Each CDR3 protein gets one entry after TCRdb re-called the 5' RACE reads with MiXCR. The sample has around 74,000 distinct CDR3 sequences, 13% seen once; the top ten hold 7.2%. Sample time point: sample taken at primary tumor resection. Unsorted tumor, nontumor lung tissue or cryopreserved PBMC supplied the whole RNA. The receptor comes from a male donor with early-stage non-small cell lung cancer. The chain has TRBV5-6 and TRBJ1-1; D may be TRBD1 (6 bases). This sample comprised PBMCs, obtained at surgery. The chain's CDR3 is CASSFDRNSEAFF. CDR3 bases: TGTGCCAGCAGCTTCGACAGGAACTCTGAAGCTTTCTTT.